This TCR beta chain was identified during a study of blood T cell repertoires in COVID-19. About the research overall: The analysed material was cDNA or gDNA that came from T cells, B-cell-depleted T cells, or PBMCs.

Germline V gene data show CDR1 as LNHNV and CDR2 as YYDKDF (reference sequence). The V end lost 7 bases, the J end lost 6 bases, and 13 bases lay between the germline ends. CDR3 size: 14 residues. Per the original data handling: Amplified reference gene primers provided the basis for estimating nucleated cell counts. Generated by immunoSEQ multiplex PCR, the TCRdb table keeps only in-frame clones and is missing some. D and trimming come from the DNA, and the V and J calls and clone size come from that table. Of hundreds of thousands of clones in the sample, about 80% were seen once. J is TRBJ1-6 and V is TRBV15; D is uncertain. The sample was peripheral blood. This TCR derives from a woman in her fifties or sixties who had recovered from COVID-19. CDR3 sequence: CATNSRFSNSPLHF. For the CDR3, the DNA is TGTGCCACCAACTCGAGGTTTAGTAATTCACCCCTCCACTTT.